This entry lists 3 T cell receptor beta chains sequenced from one sample in a study of human T cells and chemical hapten exposure. TCRdb itself ran the RACE reads through MiXCR, one entry per CDR3 protein. Found here are more than 50,000 distinct CDR3 sequences, approximately 6.7% of them singletons; the top ten hold 1.5% to 2%. Noted time point: pre-sensitization, week 0. Documented treatment: therapeutic diphenylcyclopropenone sensitization with weekly scalp DPC. Material: whole blood, obtained in connection with sensitization to the hapten diphenylcyclopropenone (DPC). The receptors shown here come from a woman in her thirties with alopecia areata. Some clones in this sample may be carry-over from other donors' samples.

This clonotype was detected ten times or more. J is TRBJ1-3 and V is TRBV7-8; no definite D call. This CDR3 comprises 17 residues. V was trimmed by 2 bases and J by 0 bases, leaving 14 bases between them. Germline assignment: CDR1 SGHVS and CDR2 FQNEAQ. In nucleotides, the CDR3 is TGTGCCAGCAGCTTACGCAGGTTTAGGGACTCTGGAAACACCATATATTTT. This sequence encodes CASSLRRFRDSGNTIYF. The variable domain in full, completed from reference TRBV7-8 and TRBJ1-3, reads GAGVSQSPRYKVAKRGQDVALRCDPISGHVSLFWYQQALGQGPEFLTYFQNEAQLDKSGLPSDRFFAERPEGSVSTLKIQRTQQEDSAVYLCASSLRRFRDSGNTIYFGEGSWLTVV.

The chain uses TRBV10-3 and TRBJ2-3; D remains unclear. The CDR3 length is 16 residues. The germline V gene has CDR1 ENHRY and CDR2 SYGVKD. V lost 0 bases to trimming and J lost 4 bases, with 14 bases between them. The CDR3 nucleotides are TGTGCCATCAGTGAGTCGCGAAGGACGGAAGCAGATACGCAGTATTTT. It translates to CAISESRRTEADTQYF.

This clonotype was picked up a small number of times. J is TRBJ1-2 and V is TRBV6-2 or TRBV6-3; unclear D gene. Germline CDR1 is MNHEY and CDR2 is SVGEGT. The CDR3 runs 17 residues. The V end lost 7 bases, the J end lost 0 bases, and 21 bases lay between the germline ends. The CDR3: CASNTPGRLIANYGYTF. CDR3 sequence (DNA): TGTGCCAGCAATACACCCGGACGGTTAATAGCTAACTATGGCTACACCTTC.